This T cell receptor (beta chain) was sequenced during a study of human CD8 memory T cell subsets. General study points: Stem-like memory and precursor exhausted T cell repertoires had very little in common with each other.

As for this clonotype: Its target is unknown.

Investigators built TCR beta libraries using UMI-labeled 5' RACE. TCRdb reprocessed the 5' RACE reads, keeping one entry per CDR3 protein, no DNA. The specimen's table records thousands of distinct CDR3 sequences. The sequence derives from a human donor in good health. Sequenced sample: CD8+ T cells from PBMCs.

The CDR3 reads CASSLKGEGYTF. The chain couples TRBV5-1 to TRBJ1-2; no DNA is available, so the TRBD1 call from TCRdb remains unchecked. This CDR3 has 12 amino acids. The germline CDR1 and CDR2 sequences are SGHRS and YFSETQ.